This T cell receptor (beta chain) derives from a study of graft-versus-host responses after intestinal transplantation. As concerns this clone: As yet, its antigen is unknown.

This CDR3 contains 13 residues. Germline assignment: CDR1 PRHDT and CDR2 FYEKMQ (reference sequence). Trimming took off 3 bases at V and 1 base at J, with 6 bases between the two ends. TCRdb keeps only in-frame clones here, not all; method: immunoSEQ multiplex PCR. The top ten hold around 0.21% of the sample, which has about 47,000 clones, approximately 95% seen once. J is TRBJ1-1 and V is TRBV13; D not certain. The clonotype originates from a human donor who was the organ donor for an intestinal transplant. The input for sequencing was unstimulated CD8+ T cells sorted from spleen or lymph node cells, taken before transplant. DNA for the CDR3: TGTGCCAGCAGCTTGGGATCGAACACTGAAGCTTTCTTT. Residues: CASSLGSNTEAFF. Using reference TRBV13 and TRBJ1-1 for the parts outside the CDR3, the full variable domain is AAGVIQSPRHLIKEKRETATLKCYPIPRHDTVYWYQQGPGQDPQFLISFYEKMQSDKGSIPDRFSAQQFSDYHSELNMSSLELGDSALYFCASSLGSNTEAFFGQGTRLTVV.